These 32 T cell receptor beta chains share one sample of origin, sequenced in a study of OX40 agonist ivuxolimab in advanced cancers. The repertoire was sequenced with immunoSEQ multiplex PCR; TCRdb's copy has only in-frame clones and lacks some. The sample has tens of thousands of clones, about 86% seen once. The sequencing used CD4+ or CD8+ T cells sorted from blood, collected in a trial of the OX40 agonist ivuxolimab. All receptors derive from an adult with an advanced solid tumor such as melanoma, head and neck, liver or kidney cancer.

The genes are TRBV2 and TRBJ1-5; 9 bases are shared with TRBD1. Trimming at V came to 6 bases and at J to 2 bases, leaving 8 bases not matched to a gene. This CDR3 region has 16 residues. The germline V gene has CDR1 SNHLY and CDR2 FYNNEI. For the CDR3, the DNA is TGTGCCAGCAGCCTCACCGACAGGGGGGGCAATCAGCCCCAGCATTTT. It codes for CASSLTDRGGNQPQHF.

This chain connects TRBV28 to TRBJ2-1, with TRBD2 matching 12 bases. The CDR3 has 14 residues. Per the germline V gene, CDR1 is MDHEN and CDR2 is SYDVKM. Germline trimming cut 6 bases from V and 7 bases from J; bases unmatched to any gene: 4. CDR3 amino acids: CASRPSGRVNEQFF. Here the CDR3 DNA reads TGTGCCAGCAGGCCTAGCGGGAGGGTTAATGAGCAGTTCTTC.

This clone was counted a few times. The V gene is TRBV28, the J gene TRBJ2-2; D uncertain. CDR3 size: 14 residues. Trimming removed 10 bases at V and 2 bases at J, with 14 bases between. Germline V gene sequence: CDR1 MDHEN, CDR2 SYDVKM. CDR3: CATQGHRNTGELFF. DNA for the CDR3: TGTGCCACCCAAGGGCACAGAAACACCGGGGAGCTGTTTTTT.

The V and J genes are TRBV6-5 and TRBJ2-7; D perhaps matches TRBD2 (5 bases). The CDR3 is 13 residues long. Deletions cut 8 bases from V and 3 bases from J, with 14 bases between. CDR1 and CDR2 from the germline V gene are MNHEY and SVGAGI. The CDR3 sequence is CASRGIGDYEQYF. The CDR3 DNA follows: TGTGCCAGCCGGGGAATCGGGGACTACGAGCAGTACTTC.

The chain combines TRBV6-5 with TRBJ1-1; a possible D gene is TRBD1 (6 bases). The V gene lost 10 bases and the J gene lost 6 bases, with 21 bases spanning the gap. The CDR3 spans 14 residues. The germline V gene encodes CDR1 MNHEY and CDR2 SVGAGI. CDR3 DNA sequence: TGTGCCACCAAACGGGCAGGGGAGGGCCCTGAAGCTTTCTTT. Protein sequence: CATKRAGEGPEAFF.

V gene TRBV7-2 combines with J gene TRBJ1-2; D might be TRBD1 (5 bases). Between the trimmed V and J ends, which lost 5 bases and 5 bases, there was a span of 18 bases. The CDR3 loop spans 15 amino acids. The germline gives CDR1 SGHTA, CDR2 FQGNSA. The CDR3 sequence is CASSTPGGEWYGYTF. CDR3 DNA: TGTGCCAGCAGCACCCCGGGAGGGGAATGGTATGGCTACACCTTC.

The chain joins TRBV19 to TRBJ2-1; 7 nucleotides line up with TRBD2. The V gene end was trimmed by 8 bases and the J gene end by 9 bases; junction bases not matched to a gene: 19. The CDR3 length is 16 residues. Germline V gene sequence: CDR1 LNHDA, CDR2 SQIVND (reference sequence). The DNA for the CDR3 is TGTGCCAGTTGGGGGGGACCAGGGAGTTCGTTAGCTGAGCAGTTCTTC. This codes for CASWGGPGSSLAEQFF.

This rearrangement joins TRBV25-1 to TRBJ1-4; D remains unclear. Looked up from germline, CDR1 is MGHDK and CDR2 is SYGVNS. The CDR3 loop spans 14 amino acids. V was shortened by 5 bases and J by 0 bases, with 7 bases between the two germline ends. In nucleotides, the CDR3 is TGTGCCAGCAGTCGAGGTGCAACTAATGAAAAACTGTTTTTT. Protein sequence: CASSRGATNEKLFF.

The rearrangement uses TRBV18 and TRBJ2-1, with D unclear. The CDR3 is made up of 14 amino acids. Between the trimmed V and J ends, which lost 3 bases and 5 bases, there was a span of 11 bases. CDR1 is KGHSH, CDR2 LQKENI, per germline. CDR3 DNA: TGTGCCAGCTCACCCGCCGTCCTTAACAATGAGCAGTTCTTC. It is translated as CASSPAVLNNEQFF.

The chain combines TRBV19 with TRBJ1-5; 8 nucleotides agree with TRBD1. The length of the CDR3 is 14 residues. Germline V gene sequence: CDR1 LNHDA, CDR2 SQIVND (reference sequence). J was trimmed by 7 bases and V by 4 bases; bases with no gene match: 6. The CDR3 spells CASSTWTGYQPQHF. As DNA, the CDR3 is TGTGCCAGTAGTACCTGGACAGGGTACCAGCCCCAGCATTTT.

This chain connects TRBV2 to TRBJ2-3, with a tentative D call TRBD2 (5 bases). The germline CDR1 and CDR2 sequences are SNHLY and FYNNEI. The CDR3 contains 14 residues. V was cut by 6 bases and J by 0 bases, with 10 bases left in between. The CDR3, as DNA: TGTGCCAGCAGGCCGGGAATAAGCACAGATACGCAGTATTTT. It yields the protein CASRPGISTDTQYF.

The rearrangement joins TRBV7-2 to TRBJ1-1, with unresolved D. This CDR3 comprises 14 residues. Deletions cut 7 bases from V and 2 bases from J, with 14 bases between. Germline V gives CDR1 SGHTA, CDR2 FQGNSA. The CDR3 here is CASILSKANTEAFF. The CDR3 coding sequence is TGTGCCAGCATCCTCTCGAAGGCAAACACTGAAGCTTTCTTT.

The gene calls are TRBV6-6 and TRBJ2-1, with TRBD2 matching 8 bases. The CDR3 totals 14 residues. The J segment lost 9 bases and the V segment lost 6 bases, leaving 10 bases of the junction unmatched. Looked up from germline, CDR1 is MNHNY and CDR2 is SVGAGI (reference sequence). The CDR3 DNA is TGTGCCAGCAGCGCCGGGACTAGTCAGCCTGAGCAGTTCTTC. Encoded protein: CASSAGTSQPEQFF.

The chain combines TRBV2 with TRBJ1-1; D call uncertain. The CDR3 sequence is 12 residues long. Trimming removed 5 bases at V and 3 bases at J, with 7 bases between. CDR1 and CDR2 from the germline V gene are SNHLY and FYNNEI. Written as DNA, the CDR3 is TGTGCCAGCAGTCTACCCTACACTGAAGCTTTCTTT. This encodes CASSLPYTEAFF.

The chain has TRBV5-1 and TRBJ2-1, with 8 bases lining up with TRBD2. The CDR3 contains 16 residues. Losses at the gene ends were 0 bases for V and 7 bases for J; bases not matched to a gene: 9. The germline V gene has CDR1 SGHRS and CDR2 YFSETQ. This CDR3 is CASSLEGSGIKNEQFF. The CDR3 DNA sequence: TGCGCCAGCAGCTTGGAGGGTAGCGGGATAAAAAATGAGCAGTTCTTC.

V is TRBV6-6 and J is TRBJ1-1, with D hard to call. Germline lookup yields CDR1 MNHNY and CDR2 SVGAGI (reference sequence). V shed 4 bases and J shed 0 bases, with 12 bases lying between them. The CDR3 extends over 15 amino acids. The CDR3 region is CASSFRATLNTEAFF. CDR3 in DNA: TGTGCCAGCAGTTTCCGGGCTACACTGAACACTGAAGCTTTCTTT.

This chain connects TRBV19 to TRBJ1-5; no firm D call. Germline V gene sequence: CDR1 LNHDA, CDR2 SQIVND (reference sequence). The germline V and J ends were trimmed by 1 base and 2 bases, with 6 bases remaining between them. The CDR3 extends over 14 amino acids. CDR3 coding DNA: TGTGCCAGTAGTATAGGGTGGGGCAATCAGCCCCAGCATTTT. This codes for CASSIGWGNQPQHF.

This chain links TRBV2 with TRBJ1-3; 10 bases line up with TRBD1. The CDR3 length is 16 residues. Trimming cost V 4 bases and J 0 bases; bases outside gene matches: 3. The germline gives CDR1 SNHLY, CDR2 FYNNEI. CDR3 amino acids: CASSAGQGSSGNTIYF. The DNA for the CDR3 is TGTGCCAGCAGTGCGGGACAGGGGAGCTCTGGAAACACCATATATTTT.

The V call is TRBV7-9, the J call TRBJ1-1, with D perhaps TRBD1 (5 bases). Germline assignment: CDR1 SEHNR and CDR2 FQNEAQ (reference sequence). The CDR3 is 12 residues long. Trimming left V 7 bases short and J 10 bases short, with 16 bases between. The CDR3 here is CASTPPGGPAFF. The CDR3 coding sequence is TGTGCCAGCACCCCTCCGGGGGGTCCAGCTTTCTTT.

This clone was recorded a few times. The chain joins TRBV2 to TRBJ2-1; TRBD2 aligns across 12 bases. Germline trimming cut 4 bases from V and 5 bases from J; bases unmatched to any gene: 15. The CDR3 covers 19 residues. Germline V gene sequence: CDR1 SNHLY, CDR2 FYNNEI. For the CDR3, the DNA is TGTGCCAGCAGTGTGCGAGGGCTAGCGGGGGGGCCGGGTGACAATGAGCAGTTCTTC. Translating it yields CASSVRGLAGGPGDNEQFF.

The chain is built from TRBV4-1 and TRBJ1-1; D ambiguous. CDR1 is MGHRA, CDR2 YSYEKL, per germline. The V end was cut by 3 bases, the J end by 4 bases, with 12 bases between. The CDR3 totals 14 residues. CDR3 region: CASSHELGPTEAFF. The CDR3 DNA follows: TGCGCCAGCAGCCATGAGCTGGGTCCCACTGAAGCTTTCTTT.

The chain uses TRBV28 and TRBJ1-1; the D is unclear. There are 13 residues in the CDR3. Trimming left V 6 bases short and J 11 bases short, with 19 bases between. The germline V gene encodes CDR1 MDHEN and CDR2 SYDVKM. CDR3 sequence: CASSRVEEGRAFF. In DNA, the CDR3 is TGTGCCAGCAGCCGAGTGGAGGAAGGGCGGGCTTTCTTT.

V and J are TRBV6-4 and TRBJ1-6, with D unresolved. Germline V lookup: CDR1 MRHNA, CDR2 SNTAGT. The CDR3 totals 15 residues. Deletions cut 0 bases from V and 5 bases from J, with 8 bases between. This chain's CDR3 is CASSDSSENNSPLHF. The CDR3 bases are TGTGCCAGCAGTGACTCTAGTGAAAATAATTCACCCCTCCACTTT.

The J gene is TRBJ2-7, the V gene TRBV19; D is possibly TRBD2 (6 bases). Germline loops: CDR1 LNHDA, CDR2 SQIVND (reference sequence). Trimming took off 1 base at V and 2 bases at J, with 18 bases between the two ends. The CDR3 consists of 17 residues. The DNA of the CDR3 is TGTGCCAGTAGTATAGCGTCAGCGGACTACCTTACCTACGAGCAGTACTTC. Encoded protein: CASSIASADYLTYEQYF.

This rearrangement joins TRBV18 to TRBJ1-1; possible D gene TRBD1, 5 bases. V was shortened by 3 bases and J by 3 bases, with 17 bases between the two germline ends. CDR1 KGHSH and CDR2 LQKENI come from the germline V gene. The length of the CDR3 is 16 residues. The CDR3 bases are TGTGCCAGCTCACCGCGGCAGGGCGCGCGGGACACTGAAGCTTTCTTT. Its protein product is CASSPRQGARDTEAFF.

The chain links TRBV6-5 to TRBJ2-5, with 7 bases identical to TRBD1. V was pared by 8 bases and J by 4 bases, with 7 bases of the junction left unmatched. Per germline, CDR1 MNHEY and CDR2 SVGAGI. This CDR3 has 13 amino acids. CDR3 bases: TGTGCCAGCGAAGAGACAGGGTCAGAGACCCAGTACTTC. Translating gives CASEETGSETQYF.

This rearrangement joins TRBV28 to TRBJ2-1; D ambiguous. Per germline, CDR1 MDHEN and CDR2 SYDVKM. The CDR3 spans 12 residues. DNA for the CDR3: TGTCCAAGTCGACGACAAATAAATGAGCAGTTCTTC. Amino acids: CPSRRQINEQFF.

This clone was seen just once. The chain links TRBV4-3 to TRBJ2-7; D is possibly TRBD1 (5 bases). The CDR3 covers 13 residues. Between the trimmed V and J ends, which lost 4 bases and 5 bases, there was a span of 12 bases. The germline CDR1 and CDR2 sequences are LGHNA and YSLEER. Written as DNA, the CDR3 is TGCGCCAGCAGCCGAGAGGTAGGGGACGAGCAGTACTTC. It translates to CASSREVGDEQYF.

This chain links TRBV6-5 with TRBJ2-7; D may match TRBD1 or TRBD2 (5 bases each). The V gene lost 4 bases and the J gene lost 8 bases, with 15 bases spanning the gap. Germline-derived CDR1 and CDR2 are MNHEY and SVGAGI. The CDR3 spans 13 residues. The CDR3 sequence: CASSSGTARKQYF. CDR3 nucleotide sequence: TGTGCCAGCAGTTCCGGGACGGCCCGTAAGCAGTACTTC.

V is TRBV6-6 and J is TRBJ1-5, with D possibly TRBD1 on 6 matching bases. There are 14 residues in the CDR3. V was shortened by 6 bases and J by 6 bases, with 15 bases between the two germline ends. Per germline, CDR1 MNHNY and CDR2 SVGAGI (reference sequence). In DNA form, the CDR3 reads TGTGCCAGCAGCCTACAGGGATTGGCTCAGCCCCAGCATTTT. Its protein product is CASSLQGLAQPQHF.

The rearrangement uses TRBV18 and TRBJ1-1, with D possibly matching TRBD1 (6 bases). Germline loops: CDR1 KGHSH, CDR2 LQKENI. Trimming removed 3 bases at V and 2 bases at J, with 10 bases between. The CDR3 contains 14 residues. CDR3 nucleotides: TGTGCCAGCTCACCCTGGGACACCAACACTGAAGCTTTCTTT. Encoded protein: CASSPWDTNTEAFF.

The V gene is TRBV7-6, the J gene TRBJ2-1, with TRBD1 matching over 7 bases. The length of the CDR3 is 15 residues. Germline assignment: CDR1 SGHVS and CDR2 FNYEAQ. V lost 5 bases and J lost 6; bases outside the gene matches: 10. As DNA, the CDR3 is TGTGCCAGCAGCACCCGACAGGGTAGGAGCAATGAGCAGTTCTTC. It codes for CASSTRQGRSNEQFF.